This passage covers 25 T cell receptor beta chains from one sample sequenced in a study of post-analysis software for immune sequencing data. Study-level points and caveats: TRBV5-6, TRBV5-1 and TRBV20-1 belonged to a set of about 5 TRBV segments that were more frequent in patients than controls.

Prepared libraries of TCR beta cDNA carried unique molecular identifiers. TCRdb reprocessed the PCR reads via MiXCR and lists one record per CDR3 protein. This sample has around 710,000 distinct CDR3 sequences, with under 60% found just once. No cognate antigen is known for these TCRs. Sequencing was done on a sample of blood. The receptors here all came from a girl aged 10 to 17 with multiple sclerosis.

The chain recombines TRBV11-2 with TRBJ2-1, with a weak D call TRBD1 (5 bases). Germline CDR1 is SGHAT and CDR2 is FQNNGV. Trimming removed 5 bases from V and 2 bases from J, with 7 bases in between. The CDR3 sequence is 13 residues long. The chain's CDR3 is CASSKGTYNEQFF. The CDR3 DNA sequence: TGTGCCAGCAGCAAGGGGACCTACAATGAGCAGTTCTTC.

This chain uses TRBV9 with TRBJ2-7, with 8 nucleotides matching TRBD2. The DNA matches TRBJ2-5 better at its end, which makes the J call doubtful. Germline values: CDR1 SGDLS, CDR2 YYNGEE. The CDR3 has 14 residues. The CDR3 DNA reads as TGTGCCAGCAGCGTAGATGGCGGGGGGGAGACCCAGTACTTC. It yields the protein CASSVDGGGETQYF.

This clonotype was observed a single time. The J gene is TRBJ2-7, the V gene TRBV14; D is ambiguous. Germline-derived CDR1 and CDR2 are SGHDN and FVKESK. The CDR3 contains 13 residues. V was pared by 3 bases and J by 1 base, with 7 bases between. This chain's CDR3 is CASSHKPSYEQYF. As DNA, the CDR3 is TGTGCCAGCAGCCATAAACCATCCTACGAGCAGTACTTC. Full variable domain (rest looked up from reference TRBV14 and TRBJ2-7): EAGVTQFPSHSVIEKGQTVTLRCDPISGHDNLYWYRRVMGKEIKFLLHFVKESKQDESGMPNNRFLAERTGGTYSTLKVQPAELEDSGVYFCASSHKPSYEQYFGPGTRLTVT.

This clonotype was counted only a few times. The CDR3 region has the DNA TGTGCCAGCAGGATTAGCGGTTCGCTGTACTTC. Encoded protein: CASRISGSLYF. J is TRBJ2-5 and V is TRBV12-3 or TRBV12-4; a possible D gene is TRBD2 (6 bases). The CDR3 runs to 11 residues. Between the trimmed V and J ends, which lost 6 bases and 13 bases, there was a span of 15 bases.

This rearrangement joins TRBV7-2 to TRBJ2-5, with D unclear. CDR3 length equals 13 residues. Germline CDR1 reads SGHTA; CDR2 reads FQGNSA. Trimming pared 2 bases from V and 0 bases from J, leaving 4 bases between. CDR3 residues: CASSLPYQETQYF. As DNA, the CDR3 is TGTGCCAGCAGCTTACCCTACCAAGAGACCCAGTACTTC.

The chain recombines TRBV6-2 or TRBV6-3 with TRBJ2-6; a weak D match, TRBD2 (5 bases). Looked up from germline, CDR1 is MNHEY and CDR2 is SVGEGT. The CDR3 is 15 residues long. Trimming took 7 bases from V and 1 from J, leaving 11 bases between them. CDR3 sequence: CASTTGISGANVLTF. CDR3 DNA: TGTGCCAGCACCACCGGGATTTCTGGGGCCAACGTCCTGACTTTC.

The chain has TRBV12-3 or TRBV12-4 and TRBJ1-2; 8 bases fit TRBD1. The CDR3 has 16 amino acids. V gave up 6 bases and J gave up 0 bases; unmatched junction bases: 9. This CDR3 is CASSPTDRGPNYGYTF. The CDR3 DNA follows: TGTGCCAGCAGCCCCACCGACAGGGGCCCTAACTATGGCTACACCTTC.

CDR3 in DNA: TGTGCCAGCAGCCAACTAGCGGGAGGGGGCACAGATACGCAGTATTTT. It codes for CASSQLAGGGTDTQYF. J is TRBJ2-3 and V is TRBV7-6, with 13 bases fitting TRBD2. CDR3 length: 16 amino acids. Per germline, CDR1 SGHVS and CDR2 FNYEAQ. V shed 5 bases and J 1 base; nucleotides not matched to a gene: 3.

V is TRBV7-8 and J is TRBJ2-7; tentatively, D is TRBD2 (6 bases). This CDR3 region has 19 residues. CDR1 and CDR2 from the germline V gene are SGHVS and FQNEAQ. The V end lost 0 bases, the J end lost 2 bases, and 23 bases lay between the germline ends. The CDR3 sequence: CASSLALPGGADLTYEQYF. CDR3 DNA: TGTGCCAGCAGCTTAGCGCTCCCCGGAGGGGCGGACCTAACCTACGAGCAGTACTTC.

This clonotype was counted between two and nine times. The gene calls are TRBV9 and TRBJ2-7, with a possible D match to TRBD1 (5 bases). The CDR3 length is 16 residues. From germline, CDR1 is SGDLS and CDR2 YYNGEE. Trimming pared 0 bases from V and 4 bases from J, leaving 17 bases between. DNA of the CDR3: TGTGCCAGCAGCGTAGCTGGAATGGGGCCTCCTTACGAGCAGTACTTC. Translating it yields CASSVAGMGPPYEQYF. Full variable domain (missing parts from reference TRBV9 and TRBJ2-7): DSGVTQTPKHLITATGQRVTLRCSPRSGDLSVYWYQQSLDQGLQFLIQYYNGEERAKGNILERFSAQQFPDLHSELNLSSLELGDSALYFCASSVAGMGPPYEQYFGPGTRLTVT.

CDR3 region: CSARDVLGTDTQYF. The CDR3 DNA follows: TGCAGTGCTAGAGATGTGTTAGGGACAGATACGCAGTATTTT. The V and J genes are TRBV20-1 and TRBJ2-3; no reliable D call. The CDR3 is made up of 14 amino acids. The V end was cut by 0 bases, the J end by 3 bases, with 10 bases between. Germline CDR1 DFQATT, CDR2 SNEGSKA (reference sequence).

The DNA for the CDR3 is TGCAGCGTTGAATCTAGGCTAGCGCCTACCAATGAGCAGTTCTTC. Its protein product is CSVESRLAPTNEQFF. The chain carries TRBV29-1 and TRBJ2-1; D is perhaps TRBD2 (6 bases). The V and J ends lost 2 bases and 6 bases respectively, with 17 bases between them. In germline, CDR1 is SQVTM, CDR2 ANQGSEA. The CDR3 has 15 amino acids.

This clonotype was detected a few times. The chain links TRBV11-2 to TRBJ2-3; TRBD2 is a possible D gene (6 bases). CDR1 is SGHAT, CDR2 FQNNGV, per germline. V was shortened by 2 bases and J by 11 bases, with 23 bases between the two germline ends. The CDR3 covers 16 residues. CDR3 coding DNA: TGTGCCAGCAGCTTACGAGGAGGGAGCCGGGAGATAATGCAGTATTTT. It specifies CASSLRGGSREIMQYF.

This clonotype was seen a handful of times. This sequence joins TRBV20-1 and TRBJ2-7; D not certain. CDR1 and CDR2 from the germline V gene are DFQATT and SNEGSKA (reference sequence). The CDR3 contains 14 residues. The germline V and J ends were trimmed by 5 bases and 1 base, with 15 bases remaining between them. CDR3: CSAPKRLGSYEQYF. In DNA, the CDR3 is TGCAGTGCTCCCAAAAGACTGGGATCCTACGAGCAGTACTTC.

V gene TRBV12-3 or TRBV12-4 combines with J gene TRBJ1-1; D call uncertain. Trimming pared 5 bases from V and 4 bases from J, leaving 14 bases between. The CDR3 is made up of 14 amino acids. In nucleotides, the CDR3 is TGTGCCAGCAGTCTAATCGGGGTGGGCACTGAAGCTTTCTTT. Residues: CASSLIGVGTEAFF.

The V and J genes are TRBV13 and TRBJ2-7; D remains ambiguous. V dropped 5 bases and J dropped 3 bases, with 14 bases sitting between them. Looked up from germline, CDR1 is PRHDT and CDR2 is FYEKMQ (reference sequence). CDR3 size: 14 residues. CDR3 nucleotides: TGTGCCAGCAGCCCTACCGCCGAGCGCTACGAGCAGTACTTC. Amino acid sequence: CASSPTAERYEQYF.

This clonotype was observed a handful of times. The chain carries TRBV7-9 and TRBJ1-2, with D possibly being TRBD1 (5 bases). The V end lost 7 bases, the J end lost 7 bases, and 22 bases lay between the germline ends. In germline, CDR1 is SEHNR, CDR2 FQNEAQ (reference sequence). This CDR3 has 15 amino acids. The CDR3 loop reads CASKVAGGTAVGYTF. The DNA for the CDR3 is TGTGCCAGCAAAGTGGCTGGAGGGACGGCAGTTGGCTACACCTTC.

This chain joins TRBV10-3 and TRBJ1-2, with no clear D. V lost 4 bases, J lost 5 bases, and 8 bases lay in between. The CDR3 runs to 12 residues. Germline CDR1 reads ENHRY; CDR2 reads SYGVKD. CDR3 amino acids: CAISVRGYGYTF. The CDR3 DNA is TGTGCCATCAGTGTGAGAGGGTATGGCTACACCTTC.

The chain uses TRBV7-9 and TRBJ2-1, with D unclear. Trimming left V 3 bases short and J 9 bases short, with 9 bases between. Germline CDR1 reads SEHNR; CDR2 reads FQNEAQ (reference sequence). This CDR3 comprises 12 residues. Written as DNA, the CDR3 is TGTGCCAGCAGCTTTAAAAACATTGAGCAGTTCTTC. Residues: CASSFKNIEQFF. The full variable domain, completed using reference TRBV7-9 and TRBJ2-1, is DTGVSQNPRHKITKRGQNVTFRCDPISEHNRLYWYRQTLGQGPEFLTYFQNEAQLEKSRLLSDRFSAERPKGSFSTLEIQRTEQGDSAMYLCASSFKNIEQFFGPGTRLTVL.

The J gene is TRBJ1-2, the V gene TRBV2, with TRBD1 as a possible D gene (5 bases). With 3 bases removed from V and 4 bases from J, the gap between germline ends came to 12 bases. The germline V gene has CDR1 SNHLY and CDR2 FYNNEI. CDR3 length equals 14 residues. CDR3 DNA: TGTGCCAGCAGTGAGGGGGATCACGCCTATGGCTACACCTTC. Translating it yields CASSEGDHAYGYTF.

The chain employs TRBV7-2 and TRBJ2-4; no clear D. This CDR3 region has 13 residues. V lost 3 bases to trimming and J lost 13 bases, with 16 bases between them. Germline CDR1 reads SGHTA; CDR2 reads FQGNSA. CDR3 in amino acids: CASSLRVSLEQYF. In DNA, the CDR3 is TGTGCCAGCAGCTTGCGTGTGTCGTTAGAGCAGTACTTC.

This clonotype was recorded a few times. The chain uses TRBV24-1 and TRBJ2-1; 11 bases match TRBD2. Trimming cost V 5 bases and J 7 bases; bases outside gene matches: 3. Germline assignment: CDR1 KGHDR and CDR2 SFDVKD. This CDR3 contains 14 residues. As DNA, the CDR3 is TGTGCCACCAGTGCTAGCGGGAGGCATAATGAGCAGTTCTTC. Translation gives CATSASGRHNEQFF.

The table lists this clonotype with a few counts. This chain joins TRBV27 and TRBJ1-6, with no clear D. The CDR3 totals 12 residues. Germline V gene data show CDR1 as MNHEY and CDR2 as SMNVEV (reference sequence). Between the trimmed V and J ends, which lost 2 bases and 7 bases, there was a span of 3 bases. The CDR3 DNA reads as TGTGCCAGCAGTTTAATCAATTCACCCCTCCACTTT. It is translated as CASSLINSPLHF.

This sequence joins TRBV14 and TRBJ2-1, with TRBD2 matching 10 bases. Germline CDR1 SGHDN, CDR2 FVKESK. The junction had 5 bases not matched to a gene; V was cut back by 1 base and J by 8 bases. The CDR3 length is 15 residues. For the CDR3, the DNA is TGTGCCAGCAGCCAAGTCCTAGCGGGAGTGGATGAGCAGTTCTTC. Encoded protein: CASSQVLAGVDEQFF.

The rearrangement links TRBV12-3 or TRBV12-4 to TRBJ2-7; 13 nucleotides match TRBD2. This CDR3 is 17 amino acids long. Trimming at V came to 6 bases and at J to 0 bases, leaving 8 bases not matched to a gene. The CDR3 DNA reads as TGTGCCAGCAGCCACGGACTAGCGGGAGCCTTCTCCTACGAGCAGTACTTC. Translation gives CASSHGLAGAFSYEQYF.